The clone carrying this TCR beta chain has a handful of counts. Its cognate antigen is unknown. TCRdb re-derived calls from the 5' RACE reads in MiXCR, one entry per CDR3 protein. Here the sample spans about 900,000 distinct CDR3 sequences, roughly an eighth being singletons. This entry is derived from a study of identical twins. Findings and caveats of the study: Abundant beta clonotypes from cord blood had fewer insertions, unlike memory repertoires, which showed none. Analyses of zero insertions could, in part, be confounded by invariant MAIT and iNKT cells. Modelling underestimated the level of out-of-frame TCR alpha sharing observed in monozygotic twins.

Healthy Caucasians provided all donations. V lost 6 bases to trimming and J lost 5 bases; unmatched junction nucleotides: 12. There are 16 residues in the CDR3. CDR1 is MDHEN, CDR2 SYDVKM, per germline. These data also featured in a second study, about yellow fever vaccine responses in identical twins.

Sequencing input: PBMCs. This chain uses TRBV28 with TRBJ2-1; TRBD2 agrees at 8 bases. The TCR sequence derives from a woman aged 18-29 years in good health. The CDR3 protein is CASSRAGEGLDNEQFF. Here the CDR3 DNA reads TGTGCCAGCAGCCGAGCGGGGGAGGGGTTGGACAATGAGCAGTTCTTC.